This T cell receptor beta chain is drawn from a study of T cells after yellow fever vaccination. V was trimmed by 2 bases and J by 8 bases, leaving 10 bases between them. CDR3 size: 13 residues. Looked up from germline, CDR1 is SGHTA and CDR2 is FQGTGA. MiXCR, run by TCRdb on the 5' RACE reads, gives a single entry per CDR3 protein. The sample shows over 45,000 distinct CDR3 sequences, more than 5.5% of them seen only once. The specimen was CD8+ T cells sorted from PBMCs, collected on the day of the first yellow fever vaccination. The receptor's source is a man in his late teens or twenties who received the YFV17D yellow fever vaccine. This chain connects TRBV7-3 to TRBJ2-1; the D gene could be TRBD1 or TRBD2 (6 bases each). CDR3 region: CASSLHGGDEQFF. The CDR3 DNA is TGTGCCAGCAGCTTACACGGGGGCGATGAGCAGTTCTTC.